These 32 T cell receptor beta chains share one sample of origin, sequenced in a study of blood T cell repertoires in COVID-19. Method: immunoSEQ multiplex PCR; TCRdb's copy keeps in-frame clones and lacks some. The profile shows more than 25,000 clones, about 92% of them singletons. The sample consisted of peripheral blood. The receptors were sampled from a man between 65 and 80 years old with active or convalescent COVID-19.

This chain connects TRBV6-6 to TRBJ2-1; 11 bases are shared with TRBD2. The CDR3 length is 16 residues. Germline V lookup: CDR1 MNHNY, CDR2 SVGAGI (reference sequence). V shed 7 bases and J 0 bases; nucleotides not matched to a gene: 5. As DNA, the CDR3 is TGTGCCAGCATTGGGCTAGCGGGAGGCTCCTACAATGAGCAGTTCTTC. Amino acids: CASIGLAGGSYNEQFF.

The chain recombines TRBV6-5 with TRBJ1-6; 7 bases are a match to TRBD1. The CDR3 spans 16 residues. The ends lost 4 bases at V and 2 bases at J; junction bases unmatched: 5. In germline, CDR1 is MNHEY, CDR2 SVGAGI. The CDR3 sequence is CASSLTGTTYNSPLHF. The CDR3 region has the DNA TGTGCCAGCAGTTTGACAGGGACGACCTATAATTCACCCCTCCACTTT.

The CDR3 spells CASSPRQGGWQPQHF. The CDR3 DNA is TGTGCCAGTAGCCCACGACAGGGCGGTTGGCAGCCCCAGCATTTT. The chain couples TRBV19 to TRBJ1-5; 7 nucleotides line up with TRBD1. V shed 6 bases and J 7 bases; nucleotides not matched to a gene: 12. CDR3 size: 15 residues. CDR1 is LNHDA, CDR2 SQIVND, per germline (reference sequence). The variable domain in full, completed from reference TRBV19 and TRBJ1-5, reads DGGITQSPKYLFRKEGQNVTLSCEQNLNHDAMYWYRQDPGQGLRLIYYSQIVNDFQKGDIAEGYSVSREKKESFPLTVTSAQKNPTAFYLCASSPRQGGWQPQHFGDGTRLSIL.

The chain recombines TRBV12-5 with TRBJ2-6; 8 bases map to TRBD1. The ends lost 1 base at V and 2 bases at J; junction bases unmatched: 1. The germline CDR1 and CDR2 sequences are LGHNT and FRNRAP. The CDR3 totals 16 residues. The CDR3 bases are TGTGCTAGTGGTTTGGAACAGGGGGCTGGGGCCAACGTCCTGACTTTC. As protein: CASGLEQGAGANVLTF.

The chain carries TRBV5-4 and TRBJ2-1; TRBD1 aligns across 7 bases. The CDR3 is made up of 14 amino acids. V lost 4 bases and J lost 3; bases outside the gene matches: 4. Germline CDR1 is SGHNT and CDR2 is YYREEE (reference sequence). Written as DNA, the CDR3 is TGTGCCAGCAGCCCCCGGGACAGCTACAATGAGCAGTTCTTC. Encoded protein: CASSPRDSYNEQFF.

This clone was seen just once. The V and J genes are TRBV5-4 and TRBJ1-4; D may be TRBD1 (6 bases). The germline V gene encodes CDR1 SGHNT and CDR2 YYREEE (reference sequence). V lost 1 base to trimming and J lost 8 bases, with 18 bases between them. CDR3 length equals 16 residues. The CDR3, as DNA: TGTGCCAGCAGCTTGAGGGACACGCTAACGGGGGAAAAACTGTTTTTT. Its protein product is CASSLRDTLTGEKLFF.

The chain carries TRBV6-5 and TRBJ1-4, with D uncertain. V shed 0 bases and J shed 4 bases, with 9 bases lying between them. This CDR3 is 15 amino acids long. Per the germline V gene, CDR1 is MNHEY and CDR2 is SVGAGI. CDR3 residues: CASSYSNSYNEKLFF. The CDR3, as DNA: TGTGCCAGCAGTTACTCGAACAGTTATAATGAAAAACTGTTTTTT.

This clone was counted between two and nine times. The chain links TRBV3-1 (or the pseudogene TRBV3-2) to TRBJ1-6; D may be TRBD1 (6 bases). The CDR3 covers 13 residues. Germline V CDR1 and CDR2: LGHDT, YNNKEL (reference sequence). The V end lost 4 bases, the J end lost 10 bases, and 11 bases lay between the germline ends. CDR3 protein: CASSLLGGSPLHF. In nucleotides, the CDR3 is TGTGCCAGCAGCCTTCTAGGGGGATCACCCCTCCACTTT.

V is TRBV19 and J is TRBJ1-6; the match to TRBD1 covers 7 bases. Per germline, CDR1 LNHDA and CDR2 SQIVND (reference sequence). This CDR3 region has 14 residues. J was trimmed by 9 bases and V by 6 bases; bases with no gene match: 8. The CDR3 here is CASSPDRDRSPLHF. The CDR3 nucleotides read TGTGCCAGTAGCCCAGACAGGGACCGTTCACCCCTCCACTTT. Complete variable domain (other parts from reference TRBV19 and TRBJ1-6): DGGITQSPKYLFRKEGQNVTLSCEQNLNHDAMYWYRQDPGQGLRLIYYSQIVNDFQKGDIAEGYSVSREKKESFPLTVTSAQKNPTAFYLCASSPDRDRSPLHFGNGTRLTVT.

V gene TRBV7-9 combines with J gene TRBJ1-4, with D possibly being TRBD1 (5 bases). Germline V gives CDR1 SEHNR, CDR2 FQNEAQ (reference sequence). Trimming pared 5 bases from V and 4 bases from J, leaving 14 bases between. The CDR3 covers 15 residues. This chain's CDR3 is CASSVTEGLNEKLFF. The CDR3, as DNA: TGTGCCAGCAGCGTTACGGAGGGGCTTAATGAAAAACTGTTTTTT.

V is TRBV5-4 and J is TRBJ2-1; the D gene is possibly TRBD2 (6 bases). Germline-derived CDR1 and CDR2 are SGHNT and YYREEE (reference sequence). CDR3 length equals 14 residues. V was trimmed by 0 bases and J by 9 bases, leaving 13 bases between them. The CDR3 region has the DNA TGTGCCAGCAGCTTGGAACGGGAGCGGAGTGAGCAGTTCTTC. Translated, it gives CASSLERERSEQFF. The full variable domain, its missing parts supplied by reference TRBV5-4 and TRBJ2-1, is ETGVTQSPTHLIKTRGQQVTLRCSSQSGHNTVSWYQQALGQGPQFIFQYYREEENGRGNFPPRFSGLQFPNYSSELNVNALELDDSALYLCASSLERERSEQFFGPGTRLTVL.

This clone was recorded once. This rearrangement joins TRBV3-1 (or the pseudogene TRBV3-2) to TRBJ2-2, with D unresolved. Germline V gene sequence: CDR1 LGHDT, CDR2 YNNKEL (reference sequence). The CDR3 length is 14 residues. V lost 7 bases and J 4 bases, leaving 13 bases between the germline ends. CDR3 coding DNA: TGTGCCAGCACCCATAGATCCGGCACCGGGGAGCTGTTTTTT. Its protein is CASTHRSGTGELFF.

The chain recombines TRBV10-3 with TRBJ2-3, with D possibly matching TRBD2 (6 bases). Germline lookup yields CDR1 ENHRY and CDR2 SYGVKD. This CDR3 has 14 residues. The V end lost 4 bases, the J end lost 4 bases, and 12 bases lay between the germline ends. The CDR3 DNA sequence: TGTGCCATCAGTGCGGGAGAGTGGTCAGATACGCAGTATTTT. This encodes CAISAGEWSDTQYF.

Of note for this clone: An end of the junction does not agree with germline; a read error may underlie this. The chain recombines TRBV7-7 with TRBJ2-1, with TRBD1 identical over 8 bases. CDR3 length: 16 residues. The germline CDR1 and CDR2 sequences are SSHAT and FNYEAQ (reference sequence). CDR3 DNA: TGTGCTAGCAGCTTAGCCGGACAGGGTCCGAACAATGAGCAGTTCTTC. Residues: CASSLAGQGPNNEQFF.

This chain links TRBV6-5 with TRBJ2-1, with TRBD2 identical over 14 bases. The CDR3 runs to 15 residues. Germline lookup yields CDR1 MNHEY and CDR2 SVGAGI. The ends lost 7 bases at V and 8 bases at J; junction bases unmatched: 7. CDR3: CASKSGTSGGDEQFF. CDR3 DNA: TGTGCCAGCAAGTCCGGGACTAGCGGGGGCGATGAGCAGTTCTTC.

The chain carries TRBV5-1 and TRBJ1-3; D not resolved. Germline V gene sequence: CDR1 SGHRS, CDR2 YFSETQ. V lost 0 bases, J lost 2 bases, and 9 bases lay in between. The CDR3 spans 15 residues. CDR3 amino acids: CASSLEPQTGNTIYF. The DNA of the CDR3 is TGCGCCAGCAGCTTGGAGCCGCAAACTGGAAACACCATATATTTT.

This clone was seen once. Written as DNA, the CDR3 is TGTGCCAGCAGTTACTCAACCGCCCGGGGGTATGGCTACACCTTC. Translation gives CASSYSTARGYGYTF. The J gene is TRBJ1-2, the V gene TRBV6-5, with a tentative D call TRBD1 (5 bases). The length of the CDR3 is 15 residues. V lost 0 bases to trimming and J lost 5 bases, with 13 bases between them. Germline assignment: CDR1 MNHEY and CDR2 SVGAGI.

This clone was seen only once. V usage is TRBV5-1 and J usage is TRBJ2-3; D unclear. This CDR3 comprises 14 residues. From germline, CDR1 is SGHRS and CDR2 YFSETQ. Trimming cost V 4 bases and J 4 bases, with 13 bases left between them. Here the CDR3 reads CASSPADGADTQYF. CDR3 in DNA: TGCGCCAGCAGCCCTGCGGATGGAGCAGATACGCAGTATTTT.

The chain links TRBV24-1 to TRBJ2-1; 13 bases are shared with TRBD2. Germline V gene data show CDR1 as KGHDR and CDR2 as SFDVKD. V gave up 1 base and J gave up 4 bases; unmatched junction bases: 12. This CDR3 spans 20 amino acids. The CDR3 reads CATSDFRTSGRGANYNEQFF. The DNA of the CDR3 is TGTGCCACCAGTGATTTTAGGACTAGCGGGAGAGGGGCAAATTACAATGAGCAGTTCTTC.

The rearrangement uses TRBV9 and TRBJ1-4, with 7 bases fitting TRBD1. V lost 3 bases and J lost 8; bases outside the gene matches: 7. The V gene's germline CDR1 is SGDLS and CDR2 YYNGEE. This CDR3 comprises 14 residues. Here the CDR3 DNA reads TGTGCCAGCAGCGCTCACAGGGGTGGCGAAAAACTGTTTTTT. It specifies CASSAHRGGEKLFF.

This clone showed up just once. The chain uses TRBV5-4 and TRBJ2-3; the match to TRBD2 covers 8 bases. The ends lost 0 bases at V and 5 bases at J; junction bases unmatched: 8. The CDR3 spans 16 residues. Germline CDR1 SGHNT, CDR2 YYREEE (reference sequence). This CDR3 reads CASSLGGRGALDTQYF. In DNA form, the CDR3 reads TGTGCCAGCAGCTTGGGCGGGCGGGGGGCCCTAGATACGCAGTATTTT.

CDR3 residues: CASSLMWASQETQYF. CDR3 nucleotides: TGTGCCAGCAGTTTAATGTGGGCATCCCAAGAGACCCAGTACTTC. The genes are TRBV27 and TRBJ2-5; no definite D call. Looked up from germline, CDR1 is MNHEY and CDR2 is SMNVEV (reference sequence). Trimming pared 2 bases from V and 1 base from J, leaving 11 bases between. This CDR3 region has 15 residues.

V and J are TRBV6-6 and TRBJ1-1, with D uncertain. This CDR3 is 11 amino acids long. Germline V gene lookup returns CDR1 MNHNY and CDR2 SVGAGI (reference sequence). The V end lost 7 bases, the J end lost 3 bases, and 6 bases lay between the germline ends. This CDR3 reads CASTRDTEAFF. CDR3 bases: TGTGCCAGCACCCGGGACACTGAAGCTTTCTTT.

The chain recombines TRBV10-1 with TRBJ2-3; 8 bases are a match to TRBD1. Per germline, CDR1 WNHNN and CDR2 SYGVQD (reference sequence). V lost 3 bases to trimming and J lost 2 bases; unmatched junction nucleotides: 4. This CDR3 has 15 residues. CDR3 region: CASSDGQGNTDTQYF. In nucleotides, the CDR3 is TGCGCCAGCAGTGACGGACAGGGAAACACAGATACGCAGTATTTT.

For the CDR3, the DNA is TGTGCCAGCAGTCCCGAACAGGCGAACACTGAAGCTTTCTTT. This translates into CASSPEQANTEAFF. The V and J genes are TRBV9 and TRBJ1-1; D might be TRBD1 (5 bases). This CDR3 is 14 amino acids long. V lost 5 bases, J lost 1 base, and 12 bases lay in between. Germline-derived CDR1 and CDR2 are SGDLS and YYNGEE. Using reference TRBV9 and TRBJ1-1 for the parts outside the CDR3, the full variable domain is DSGVTQTPKHLITATGQRVTLRCSPRSGDLSVYWYQQSLDQGLQFLIQYYNGEERAKGNILERFSAQQFPDLHSELNLSSLELGDSALYFCASSPEQANTEAFFGQGTRLTVV.

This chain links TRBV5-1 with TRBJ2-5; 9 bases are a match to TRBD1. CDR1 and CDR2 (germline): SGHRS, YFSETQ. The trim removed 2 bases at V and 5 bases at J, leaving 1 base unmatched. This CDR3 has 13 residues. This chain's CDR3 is CASSFGTGETQYF. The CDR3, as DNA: TGCGCCAGCAGCTTCGGGACAGGGGAGACCCAGTACTTC.

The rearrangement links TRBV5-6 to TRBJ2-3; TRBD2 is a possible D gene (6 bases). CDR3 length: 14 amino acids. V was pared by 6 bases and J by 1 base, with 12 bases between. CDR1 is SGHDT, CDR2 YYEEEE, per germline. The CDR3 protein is CASTMGLGTDTQYF. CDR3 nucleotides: TGTGCCAGCACCATGGGACTCGGCACAGATACGCAGTATTTT. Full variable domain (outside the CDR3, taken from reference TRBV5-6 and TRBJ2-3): DAGVTQSPTHLIKTRGQQVTLRCSPKSGHDTVSWYQQALGQGPQFIFQYYEEEERQRGNFPDRFSGHQFPNYSSELNVNALLLGDSALYLCASTMGLGTDTQYFGPGTRLTVL.

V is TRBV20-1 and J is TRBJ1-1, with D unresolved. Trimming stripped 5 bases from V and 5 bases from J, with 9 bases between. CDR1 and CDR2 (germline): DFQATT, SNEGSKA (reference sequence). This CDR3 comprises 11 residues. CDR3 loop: CSAVEETEAFF. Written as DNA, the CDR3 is TGCAGTGCTGTGGAGGAGACTGAAGCTTTCTTT.

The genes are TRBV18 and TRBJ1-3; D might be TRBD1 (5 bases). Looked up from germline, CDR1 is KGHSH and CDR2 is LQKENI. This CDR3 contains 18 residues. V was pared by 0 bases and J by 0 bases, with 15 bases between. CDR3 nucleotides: TGTGCCAGCTCACCACCCGGCCAGGGATACAGCTCTGGAAACACCATATATTTT. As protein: CASSPPGQGYSSGNTIYF.

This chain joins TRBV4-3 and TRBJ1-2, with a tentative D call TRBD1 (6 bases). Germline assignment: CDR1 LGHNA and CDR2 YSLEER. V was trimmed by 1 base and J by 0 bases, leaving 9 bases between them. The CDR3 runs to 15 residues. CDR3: CASSQGGGSNYGYTF. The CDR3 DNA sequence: TGCGCCAGCAGCCAAGGAGGGGGATCTAACTATGGCTACACCTTC.

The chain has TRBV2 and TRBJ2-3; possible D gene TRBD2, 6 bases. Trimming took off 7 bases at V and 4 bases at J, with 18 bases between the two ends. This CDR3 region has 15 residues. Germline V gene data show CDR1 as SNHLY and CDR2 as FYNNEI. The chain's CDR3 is CASISGGLGADTQYF. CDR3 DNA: TGTGCCAGCATATCCGGGGGTCTAGGGGCAGATACGCAGTATTTT.

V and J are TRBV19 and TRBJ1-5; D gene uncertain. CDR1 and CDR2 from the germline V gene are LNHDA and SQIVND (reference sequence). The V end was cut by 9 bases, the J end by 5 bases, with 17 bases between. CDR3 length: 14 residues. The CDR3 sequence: CASRRAVPDQPQHF. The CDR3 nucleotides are TGTGCCAGCCGGAGGGCGGTCCCAGATCAGCCCCAGCATTTT.